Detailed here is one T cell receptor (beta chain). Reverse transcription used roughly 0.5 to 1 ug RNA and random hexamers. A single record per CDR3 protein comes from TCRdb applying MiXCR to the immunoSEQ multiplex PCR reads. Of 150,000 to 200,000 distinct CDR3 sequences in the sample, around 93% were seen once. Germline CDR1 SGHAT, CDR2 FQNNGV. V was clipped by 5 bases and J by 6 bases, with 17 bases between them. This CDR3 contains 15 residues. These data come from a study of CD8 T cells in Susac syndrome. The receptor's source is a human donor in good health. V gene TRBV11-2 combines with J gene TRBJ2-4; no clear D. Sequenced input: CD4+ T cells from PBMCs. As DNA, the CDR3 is TGTGCCAGCAGCACCGAGGCCCACTCGGTAAACATTCAGTACTTC. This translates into CASSTEAHSVNIQYF.